Following are 21 T cell receptor beta chains from one sample sequenced in a study of T cell responses to AZD1222 COVID-19 vaccine. The protocol was immunoSEQ multiplex PCR, while the TCRdb copy is restricted to in-frame clones and leaves out a portion. Of about 190,000 clones detected, around 92% appear once; the ten largest clones hold 7% to 9.5%. Sequenced material: peripheral blood, taken on day 0 of AZD1222 vaccination. The origin of the receptors is an adult in good health.

The chain employs TRBV5-4 and TRBJ1-1; D not certain. V gave up 0 bases and J gave up 1 base, with 7 bases separating them. Germline CDR1 and CDR2: SGHNT and YYREEE (reference sequence). The length of the CDR3 is 14 residues. In nucleotides, the CDR3 is TGTGCCAGCAGCTTGGCGACGGGGAACACTGAAGCTTTCTTT. It translates to CASSLATGNTEAFF.

The rearrangement uses TRBV6-5 and TRBJ2-2, with a weak D call TRBD1 (5 bases). CDR1 MNHEY and CDR2 SVGAGI come from the germline V gene. Trimming shortened V by 6 bases and J by 1 base, and 9 bases separated the two germline ends. CDR3 length: 14 residues. The CDR3 region is CASSRQRNTGELFF. The CDR3 DNA sequence: TGTGCCAGCAGCAGACAGAGGAACACCGGGGAGCTGTTTTTT.

This sequence joins TRBV3-1 (or the pseudogene TRBV3-2) and TRBJ2-3, with D unresolved. The CDR3 totals 15 residues. V gave up 4 bases and J gave up 4 bases, with 15 bases separating them. Germline V gives CDR1 LGHDT, CDR2 YNNKEL (reference sequence). CDR3 in DNA: TGTGCCAGCAGCCGACGGTTACCAGTGGCAGATACGCAGTATTTT. As protein: CASSRRLPVADTQYF.

The rearrangement uses TRBV3-1 (or the pseudogene TRBV3-2) and TRBJ2-2; D may be TRBD2 (5 bases). There are 12 residues in the CDR3. The V gene's germline CDR1 is LGHDT and CDR2 YNNKEL (reference sequence). V lost 5 bases, J lost 7 bases, and 8 bases lay in between. The DNA for the CDR3 is TGTGCCAGCAGCAGACTACGCGGGGAGCTGTTTTTT. It yields the protein CASSRLRGELFF.

The gene calls are TRBV18 and TRBJ1-5, with D possibly being TRBD1 (5 bases). The CDR3 has 15 amino acids. Germline V gene lookup returns CDR1 KGHSH and CDR2 LQKENI. Trimming pared 3 bases from V and 6 bases from J, leaving 15 bases between. Here the CDR3 DNA reads TGTGCCAGCTCACCTGCCAGGGAGGGGAGTCAGCCCCAGCATTTT. It translates to CASSPAREGSQPQHF.

The V call is TRBV15, the J call TRBJ2-3; TRBD1 agrees at 7 bases. After removal of 5 bases from V and 3 bases from J, the junction contained 17 bases not matched to a gene. The germline V gene encodes CDR1 LNHNV and CDR2 YYDKDF (reference sequence). The CDR3 contains 18 residues. The CDR3 DNA reads TGTGCCACCAGCTGGCAGGGACAGCCGCTCTTAAGGACAGATACGCAGTATTTT. As protein: CATSWQGQPLLRTDTQYF.

The rearrangement joins TRBV5-4 to TRBJ2-3; no firm D call. Trimming left V 0 bases short and J 3 bases short, with 5 bases between. CDR3 size: 13 residues. The germline gives CDR1 SGHNT, CDR2 YYREEE (reference sequence). DNA of the CDR3: TGTGCCAGCAGCTTGGAGACTACAGATACGCAGTATTTT. Translation gives CASSLETTDTQYF.

This clone has only one observation. The chain links TRBV28 to TRBJ2-2; possible D gene TRBD2, 6 bases. The CDR3 has 16 amino acids. The V end was cut by 6 bases, the J end by 0 bases, with 14 bases between. Germline loops: CDR1 MDHEN, CDR2 SYDVKM. CDR3 coding DNA: TGTGCCAGCAGCCCCCCCGGGACTCCGAACACCGGGGAGCTGTTTTTT. Translated, it gives CASSPPGTPNTGELFF.

The J gene is TRBJ2-2, the V gene TRBV13; 14 nucleotides align to TRBD2. Germline CDR1 PRHDT, CDR2 FYEKMQ (reference sequence). V lost 5 bases and J lost 7; bases outside the gene matches: 15. This CDR3 contains 19 residues. Here the CDR3 reads CASSPTSGLAGGGVGELFF. Written as DNA, the CDR3 is TGTGCCAGCAGCCCTACCTCCGGACTAGCGGGAGGAGGAGTCGGGGAGCTGTTTTTT.

The chain is built from TRBV6-5 and TRBJ1-1; no definite D call. V was trimmed by 0 bases and J by 8 bases, leaving 10 bases between them. Germline V gene lookup returns CDR1 MNHEY and CDR2 SVGAGI. CDR3 length equals 13 residues. Written as DNA, the CDR3 is TGTGCCAGCAGTTACTCGGTGGTCGACGAAGCTTTCTTT. Protein product: CASSYSVVDEAFF.

The chain is built from TRBV30 and TRBJ2-1; D is uncertain. The germline gives CDR1 GTSNPN, CDR2 SVGIG (reference sequence). The CDR3 is 11 residues long. V was cut by 2 bases and J by 12 bases, with 11 bases left in between. Here the CDR3 reads CAWSQVVPQFF. CDR3 DNA sequence: TGTGCCTGGAGTCAGGTGGTCCCGCAGTTCTTC. Full variable domain (remainder filled in from reference TRBV30 and TRBJ2-1): SQTIHQWPATLVQPVGSPLSLECTVEGTSNPNLYWYRQAAGRGLQLLFYSVGIGQISSEVPQNLSASRPQDRQFILSSKKLLLSDSGFYLCAWSQVVPQFFGPGTRLTVL.

This chain uses TRBV2 with TRBJ2-1; 8 positions agree with TRBD2. V lost 6 bases and J lost 16; bases outside the gene matches: 8. The CDR3 sequence is 11 residues long. The germline CDR1 and CDR2 sequences are SNHLY and FYNNEI. DNA of the CDR3: TGTGCCAGCAGGCAACGGACTAGCTTTTTCTTC. Translated: CASRQRTSFFF.

The V and J genes are TRBV6-6 and TRBJ2-6; D is uncertain. This CDR3 contains 13 residues. Per germline, CDR1 MNHNY and CDR2 SVGAGI (reference sequence). The V end lost 5 bases, the J end lost 5 bases, and 7 bases lay between the germline ends. The CDR3 DNA reads as TGTGCCAGCAGTCAGACAAGGGCCAACGTCCTGACTTTC. Its translation is CASSQTRANVLTF.

DNA for the CDR3: TGTGCCACCAGTGATCCCGACAGGGGTCAGACCCAGTACTTC. Its protein product is CATSDPDRGQTQYF. This sequence joins TRBV24-1 and TRBJ2-5, with 8 bases lining up with TRBD1. The ends lost 3 bases at V and 6 bases at J; junction bases unmatched: 5. From germline, CDR1 is KGHDR and CDR2 SFDVKD. The CDR3 runs 14 residues.

The genes are TRBV15 and TRBJ1-6; no clear D gene. The germline V and J ends were trimmed by 0 bases and 8 bases, with 11 bases remaining between them. This CDR3 comprises 15 residues. Germline CDR1 and CDR2: LNHNV and YYDKDF (reference sequence). Here the CDR3 reads CATSRDRAADSPLHF. The CDR3 DNA reads TGTGCCACCAGCAGAGATCGGGCAGCGGATTCACCCCTCCACTTT.

This chain joins TRBV4-2 and TRBJ2-4; possible D gene TRBD1, 6 bases. There are 17 residues in the CDR3. Trimming shortened V by 2 bases and J by 2 bases, and 16 bases separated the two germline ends. The germline gives CDR1 LGHNA, CDR2 YNFKEQ. The CDR3 nucleotides read TGTGCCAGCAGCCAACTCGCCCTCGGACAGCCCAAAAACATTCAGTACTTC. As protein: CASSQLALGQPKNIQYF.

The J gene is TRBJ2-6, the V gene TRBV28; D not resolved. CDR1 and CDR2 from the germline V gene are MDHEN and SYDVKM. The CDR3 has 15 amino acids. Deletions cut 5 bases from V and 2 bases from J, with 10 bases between. The CDR3 DNA reads as TGTGCCAGCAGTCCCCCCCAACCTGGGGCCAACGTCCTGACTTTC. Translated, it gives CASSPPQPGANVLTF.

The table lists this clone with many counts. This rearrangement joins TRBV7-8 to TRBJ2-5; a weak D match, TRBD1 (5 bases). This CDR3 region has 13 residues. Germline V lookup: CDR1 SGHVS, CDR2 FQNEAQ. V gave up 5 bases and J gave up 6 bases, with 13 bases separating them. The CDR3 is CASSPGQGKTQYF. In DNA form, the CDR3 reads TGTGCCAGCAGCCCAGGGCAAGGGAAGACCCAGTACTTC.

This chain links TRBV7-8 with TRBJ2-7; 7 positions agree with TRBD2. Germline values: CDR1 SGHVS, CDR2 FQNEAQ. V shed 4 bases, J shed 2 bases, and the junction held 8 bases outside the gene matches. The CDR3 totals 15 residues. The DNA for the CDR3 is TGTGCCAGCAGCTACGGACTAGAAAATCCCTACGAGCAGTACTTC. It specifies CASSYGLENPYEQYF.

This clone was seen once. The CDR3 DNA sequence: TGCAGTGCTAGTTCCGGATGGGGCACTAATGAAAAACTGTTTTTT. Protein: CSASSGWGTNEKLFF. The rearrangement joins TRBV20-1 to TRBJ1-4; TRBD1 is a possible D gene (5 bases). The V gene lost 3 bases and the J gene lost 2 bases, with 13 bases spanning the gap. Germline CDR1 reads DFQATT; CDR2 reads SNEGSKA (reference sequence). The CDR3 spans 15 residues.

This rearrangement joins TRBV5-1 to TRBJ2-7; D is unclear. V shed 2 bases and J shed 4 bases, with 16 bases lying between them. CDR1 and CDR2 (germline): SGHRS, YFSETQ. CDR3 length: 15 amino acids. The CDR3 sequence is CASSFDLGNIYEQYF. The CDR3 DNA reads as TGCGCCAGCAGCTTCGACCTGGGGAATATATACGAGCAGTACTTC.